This TCR beta chain was profiled in a study of Ad26.COV2.S vaccination and SARS-CoV-2 variants. Remarks on this clone: The antigen remains undetermined.

From germline, CDR1 is WSHSY and CDR2 SAAADI. The trim removed 7 bases at V and 10 bases at J, leaving 8 bases unmatched. This CDR3 has 14 residues. Described treatment: some 20 received Ad26.COV2.S at low or high dose, single or two shots; roughly five received placebo; per-sample allocation not given. The investigators took samples on day 63 after the first vaccine or placebo injection. The protocol was immunoSEQ multiplex PCR, while the TCRdb copy is restricted to in-frame clones and leaves out a portion. The sample has about half a million clones, 80% to 90% seen once; the top ten hold around 1.8%. Study-wide results and limits: Across vaccine and placebo recipients, the breadth of non-spike TCRs was similar.

The source is a person between 18 and 60 years old who received the Ad26.COV2.S COVID-19 vaccine or a placebo. The V and J genes are TRBV10-2 and TRBJ2-1; 12 bases agree with TRBD2. Sequencing was performed on peripheral blood, taken in a trial of Ad26.COV2.S vaccine versus placebo. As DNA, the CDR3 is TGCGCCAGCAAGGGAGGGACTAGCGGGTCCGAGCAGTTCTTC. Its protein is CASKGGTSGSEQFF.